The next 27 T cell receptor beta chains were all read from a single sample in a study of CD8+ T cells in alopecia areata (dated by TCRdb to the late 2010s). Libraries were prepared through the immunoSEQ multiplex PCR assay. RNA was extracted from all samples and reverse transcribed into cDNA, which served as template for TCR sequencing. Drawn from immuneACCESS, this table holds only the in-frame rearrangements with V and J called that TCRdb kept. Clones are partly lost; checked studies trace under half to an unresolved V gene and leave the rest unexplained. The sample table records around 100,000 clones; about 70% of these occur just once. The ten biggest clones cover roughly 17% of the sample. This sample's treatment or condition label indicates: oral pan-JAK inhibitor, 5-10 mg twice daily. The sequences come from CD8+ T cells sorted from blood, collected at week 44, from a patient treated with tofacitinib. These receptors all come from a human donor with alopecia areata.

The chain uses TRBV7-6 and TRBJ2-7; D gene ambiguous. Germline CDR1 and CDR2: SGHVS and FNYEAQ. The V and J ends lost 1 base and 2 bases respectively, with 9 bases between them. The CDR3 consists of 14 residues. CDR3 bases: TGTGCCAGCAGCTTAGGAGGAACAACCTACGAGCAGTACTTC. Translating it yields CASSLGGTTYEQYF.

This chain uses TRBV10-2 with TRBJ2-7; D is undetermined. V was trimmed by 6 bases and J by 6 bases, leaving 18 bases between them. The CDR3 has 14 amino acids. Germline-derived CDR1 and CDR2 are WSHSY and SAAADI. The CDR3 loop is CASSLALAVGEQYF. CDR3 sequence (DNA): TGCGCCAGCAGCCTGGCGTTGGCAGTCGGCGAGCAGTACTTC.

The chain has TRBV7-6 and TRBJ2-5; TRBD2 matches at 8 bases. With 3 bases clipped from V and 5 bases from J, the junction kept 11 bases outside the gene matches. The germline CDR1 and CDR2 sequences are SGHVS and FNYEAQ. The CDR3 is made up of 16 amino acids. CDR3 nucleotides: TGTGCCAGCAGCTTGGTAGCGGGGATCCCAGGGGAGACCCAGTACTTC. Translated, it gives CASSLVAGIPGETQYF.

On this clone: The sample contains more than one DNA sequence encoding this CDR3. The chain joins TRBV7-9 to TRBJ2-1, with D tentatively TRBD1 (5 bases). In germline, CDR1 is SEHNR, CDR2 FQNEAQ (reference sequence). V lost 5 bases and J lost 9, with 17 bases in between. CDR3 length equals 14 residues. The CDR3 DNA reads as TGTGCCAGCAGCCCCCCCCAAGGGGTTATTGAGCAGTTCTTC. It encodes CASSPPQGVIEQFF.

V and J are TRBV2 and TRBJ2-1, with a tentative D call TRBD2 (6 bases). Germline CDR1 reads SNHLY; CDR2 reads FYNNEI. The V end lost 10 bases, the J end lost 5 bases, and 12 bases lay between the germline ends. The CDR3 runs to 12 residues. CDR3 region: CATRGYNNEQFF. CDR3 in DNA: TGTGCCACCCGGGGGTATAACAATGAGCAGTTCTTC.

The V call is TRBV25-1, the J call TRBJ1-2; D unclear. There are 15 residues in the CDR3. V dropped 3 bases and J dropped 6 bases, with 17 bases sitting between them. The germline V gene encodes CDR1 MGHDK and CDR2 SYGVNS. CDR3 in DNA: TGTGCCAGCAGTGATTCCATGCAAGCGCCTGATGGCTACACCTTC. Translated: CASSDSMQAPDGYTF.

The chain links TRBV2 to TRBJ2-3; D might be TRBD2 (5 bases). V was shortened by 1 base and J by 6 bases, with 14 bases between the two germline ends. CDR1 and CDR2 (germline): SNHLY, FYNNEI. The CDR3 covers 15 residues. CDR3 DNA sequence: TGTGCCAGCAGTGAAGGTTGGGTTAGCGCGGATACGCAGTATTTT. Translated: CASSEGWVSADTQYF.

The chain couples TRBV6-1 to TRBJ2-1, with D unresolved. The CDR3 totals 11 residues. Germline lookup yields CDR1 MNHNS and CDR2 SASEGT. Deletions cut 5 bases from V and 7 bases from J, with 6 bases between. The CDR3, as DNA: TGTGCCAGCAGTCTAGGTAATGAGCAGTTCTTC. Protein product: CASSLGNEQFF.

About this clone itself: This sample also contains other DNA sequences that code for the same CDR3. The CDR3 bases are TGCGCCAGCAGCCAAGATTTGGGATCTGGGGCCAACGTCCTGACTTTC. Protein: CASSQDLGSGANVLTF. This chain joins TRBV4-3 and TRBJ2-6; no clear D. The CDR3 loop spans 16 amino acids. V was cut by 0 bases and J by 1 base, with 7 bases left in between. From germline, CDR1 is LGHNA and CDR2 YSLEER.

The chain is built from TRBV25-1 and TRBJ2-1; D uncertain. V gave up 5 bases and J gave up 8 bases, with 4 bases separating them. The length of the CDR3 is 10 residues. The V gene's germline CDR1 is MGHDK and CDR2 SYGVNS. The CDR3 loop reads CASSQYEQFF. As DNA, the CDR3 is TGTGCCAGCAGTCAGTATGAGCAGTTCTTC.

This rearrangement joins TRBV6-5 to TRBJ2-3; TRBD2 aligns across 11 bases. The V segment lost 7 bases and the J segment 3 bases; nucleotides outside the gene matches: 6. Looked up from germline, CDR1 is MNHEY and CDR2 is SVGAGI. The length of the CDR3 is 15 residues. Here the CDR3 reads CASNPSGGTTDTQYF. The CDR3 DNA sequence: TGTGCCAGCAATCCTAGCGGGGGGACAACAGATACGCAGTATTTT.

This sequence joins TRBV7-9 and TRBJ1-1; D is undetermined. The CDR3 is 16 amino acids. The germline V gene encodes CDR1 SEHNR and CDR2 FQNEAQ (reference sequence). Trimming removed 5 bases at V and 2 bases at J, with 18 bases between. The CDR3 DNA is TGTGCCAGCAGCGTGCCTCCGGGTCAGACTAACACTGAAGCTTTCTTT. It is translated as CASSVPPGQTNTEAFF. Variable domain in full (rest from reference TRBV7-9 and TRBJ1-1): DTGVSQNPRHKITKRGQNVTFRCDPISEHNRLYWYRQTLGQGPEFLTYFQNEAQLEKSRLLSDRFSAERPKGSFSTLEIQRTEQGDSAMYLCASSVPPGQTNTEAFFGQGTRLTVV.

The rearrangement joins TRBV9 to TRBJ2-1; TRBD1 agrees at 8 bases. The CDR3 has 15 residues. CDR1 is SGDLS and CDR2 is YYNGEE in the germline V gene. V dropped 0 bases and J dropped 2; count of bases not matched to a gene: 1. CDR3 amino acids: CASSVGDRTYNEQFF. In DNA form, the CDR3 reads TGTGCCAGCAGCGTAGGGGACAGGACCTACAATGAGCAGTTCTTC.

This clone was counted between two and nine times. The chain couples TRBV6-5 to TRBJ2-3, with D uncertain. Per the germline V gene, CDR1 is MNHEY and CDR2 is SVGAGI. This CDR3 is built from 10 residues. V dropped 6 bases and J dropped 4 bases, with 2 bases sitting between them. CDR3 sequence (DNA): TGTGCCAGCAGGGCAGATACGCAGTATTTT. It specifies CASRADTQYF.

The V call is TRBV30, the J call TRBJ1-1; D is unclear. The V gene lost 2 bases and the J gene lost 2 bases, with 6 bases spanning the gap. Germline CDR1 and CDR2: GTSNPN and SVGIG (reference sequence). The CDR3 is 12 amino acids. The DNA for the CDR3 is TGTGCCTGGAGTACCTTCAACACTGAAGCTTTCTTT. Translated: CAWSTFNTEAFF.

CDR3 sequence: CASRSGVVNTGELFF. The CDR3 nucleotides read TGTGCCAGCAGGTCAGGGGTTGTGAACACCGGGGAGCTGTTTTTT. This chain joins TRBV7-9 and TRBJ2-2, with D tentatively TRBD1 (6 bases). The V gene's germline CDR1 is SEHNR and CDR2 FQNEAQ (reference sequence). CDR3 size: 15 residues. The V end lost 6 bases, the J end lost 1 base, and 12 bases lay between the germline ends.

V is TRBV11-3 and J is TRBJ1-2; no clear D. The CDR3 is 18 amino acids. Trimming removed 0 bases at V and 4 bases at J, with 21 bases between. Germline values: CDR1 SGHNT, CDR2 YENEEA. The CDR3 reads CASSLDRIGLPQTYGYTF. CDR3 DNA: TGTGCCAGCAGCTTAGATCGGATAGGACTCCCGCAGACCTATGGCTACACCTTC. The full variable domain, rest sourced from reference TRBV11-3 and TRBJ1-2, is EAGVVQSPRYKIIEKKQPVAFWCNPISGHNTLYWYLQNLGQGPELLIRYENEEAVDDSQLPKDRFSAERLKGVDSTLKIQPAELGDSAVYLCASSLDRIGLPQTYGYTFGSGTRLTVV.

This clone was found a few times. The chain couples TRBV4-3 to TRBJ2-5; 11 bases match TRBD1. This CDR3 contains 17 residues. CDR1 is LGHNA, CDR2 YSLEER, per germline. Trimming at V came to 0 bases and at J to 2 bases, leaving 5 bases not matched to a gene. CDR3 coding DNA: TGCGCCAGCAGCCAAGAAGGCGGGACAGGGGGGCAAGAGACCCAGTACTTC. Translated, it gives CASSQEGGTGGQETQYF.

V gene TRBV19 combines with J gene TRBJ1-1; no clear D gene. CDR1 and CDR2 from the germline V gene are LNHDA and SQIVND (reference sequence). Between the trimmed V and J ends, which lost 4 bases and 3 bases, there was a span of 15 bases. This CDR3 has 15 residues. CDR3 DNA sequence: TGTGCCAGTAGTAAAGGACGGCAGGCCCACACTGAAGCTTTCTTT. Translation: CASSKGRQAHTEAFF.

As concerns this clone: Other DNA sequences from this sample encode an identical CDR3 as well. The V gene is TRBV19, the J gene TRBJ1-1, with a possible D match to TRBD1 (5 bases). This CDR3 region has 12 residues. Looked up from germline, CDR1 is LNHDA and CDR2 is SQIVND (reference sequence). Trimming removed 6 bases from V and 3 bases from J, with 8 bases in between. In DNA form, the CDR3 reads TGTGCCAGTAGATGGGGGGACACTGAAGCTTTCTTT. Protein product: CASRWGDTEAFF.

The sample holds a few counts of this clone. This chain joins TRBV19 and TRBJ1-5; D is unclear. Germline CDR1 is LNHDA and CDR2 is SQIVND (reference sequence). The CDR3 has 12 residues. The V end lost 8 bases, the J end lost 8 bases, and 13 bases lay between the germline ends. The CDR3 sequence: CASWKPGEPQHF. As DNA, the CDR3 is TGTGCCAGTTGGAAACCCGGGGAGCCCCAGCATTTT.

This CDR3 reads CSVEWGAYGYTF. CDR3 sequence (DNA): TGCAGCGTTGAATGGGGGGCCTATGGCTACACCTTC. The V call is TRBV29-1, the J call TRBJ1-2; tentative D call: TRBD1 (6 bases). The germline CDR1 and CDR2 sequences are SQVTM and ANQGSEA. The CDR3 has 12 amino acids. Trimming shortened V by 2 bases and J by 4 bases, and 8 bases separated the two germline ends.

This clone came up once. The genes are TRBV7-3 and TRBJ1-1; D ambiguous. CDR3 length: 14 amino acids. The V and J ends lost 5 bases and 1 base respectively, with 11 bases between them. Germline loops: CDR1 SGHTA, CDR2 FQGTGA. This CDR3 reads CASSPFVGNTEAFF. The CDR3 nucleotides read TGTGCCAGCAGCCCTTTCGTCGGGAACACTGAAGCTTTCTTT.

At least ten counts were recorded for this clone. This chain links TRBV6-1 with TRBJ2-1; D is ambiguous. The CDR3 is made up of 15 amino acids. Trimming left V 3 bases short and J 6 bases short, with 15 bases between. From germline, CDR1 is MNHNS and CDR2 SASEGT. CDR3 amino acids: CASSDWSKKGNEQFF. Here the CDR3 DNA reads TGTGCCAGCAGTGATTGGTCAAAAAAGGGCAATGAGCAGTTCTTC.

The V and J genes are TRBV5-6 and TRBJ1-1; D possibly corresponds to TRBD1 (5 bases). V lost 4 bases and J lost 0, with 13 bases in between. CDR1 and CDR2 from the germline V gene are SGHDT and YYEEEE. The CDR3 has 15 residues. This CDR3 reads CASSGPGPMNTEAFF. In nucleotides, the CDR3 is TGTGCCAGCAGCGGACCGGGACCCATGAACACTGAAGCTTTCTTT.

The chain uses TRBV11-2 and TRBJ2-7; D gene unclear. The CDR3 sequence is 13 residues long. V lost 1 base to trimming and J lost 2 bases, with 6 bases between them. Germline CDR1 is SGHAT and CDR2 is FQNNGV. The CDR3 DNA sequence: TGTGCCAGCAGCTTAGGGCAGACCTACGAGCAGTACTTC. The encoded protein is CASSLGQTYEQYF.

This clone has only one observation. The V gene is TRBV5-1, the J gene TRBJ2-3; the D gene is possibly TRBD2 (7 bases). The V and J ends lost 8 bases and 8 bases respectively, with 27 bases between them. The CDR3 is 16 amino acids. In germline, CDR1 is SGHRS, CDR2 YFSETQ. This CDR3 is CASTDPTGGPQGTQYF. In nucleotides, the CDR3 is TGCGCCAGTACAGACCCGACGGGGGGCCCCCAGGGTACGCAGTATTTT.